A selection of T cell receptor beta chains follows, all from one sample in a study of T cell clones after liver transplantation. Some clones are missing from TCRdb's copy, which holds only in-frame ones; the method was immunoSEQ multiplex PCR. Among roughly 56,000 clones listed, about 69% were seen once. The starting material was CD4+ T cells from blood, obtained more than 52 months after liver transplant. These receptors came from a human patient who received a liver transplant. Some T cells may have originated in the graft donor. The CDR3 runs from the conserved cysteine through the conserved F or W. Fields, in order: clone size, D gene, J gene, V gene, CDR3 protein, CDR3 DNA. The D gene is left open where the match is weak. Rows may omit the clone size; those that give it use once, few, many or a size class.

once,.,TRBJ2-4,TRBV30,CAWSVPSMGARDIQYF,TGTGCCTGGAGTGTACCCTCTATGGGGGCAAGGGACATTCAGTACTTC
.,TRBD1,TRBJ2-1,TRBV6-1,CASSDGTGPNEQFF,TGTGCCAGCAGTGACGGGACAGGCCCAAATGAGCAGTTCTTC
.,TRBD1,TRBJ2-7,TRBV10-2,CASTGGYEQYF,TGCGCCAGCACAGGGGGCTACGAGCAGTACTTC
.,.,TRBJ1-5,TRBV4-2,CASSQVAGGYSNQPQHF,TGTGCCAGCAGCCAAGTGGCCGGCGGATATAGCAATCAGCCCCAGCATTTT
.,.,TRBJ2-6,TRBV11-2,CASSFGSSGANVLTF,TGTGCCAGCAGCTTTGGGAGCTCTGGGGCCAACGTCCTGACTTTC
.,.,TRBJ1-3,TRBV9,CASSVGGTSGNTIYF,TGTGCCAGCAGCGTAGGGGGGACATCCGGAAACACCATATATTTT
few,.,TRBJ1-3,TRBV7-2,CASSSRTVSGNTIYF,TGTGCCAGCAGCTCGCGGACAGTCTCTGGAAACACCATATATTTT
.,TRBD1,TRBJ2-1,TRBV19,CASSIRGQGSNEQFF,TGTGCCAGTAGTATAAGGGGACAGGGATCCAATGAGCAGTTCTTC
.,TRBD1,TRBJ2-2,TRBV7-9,CASSLRQGNTGELFF,TGTGCCAGCAGCCTCCGACAGGGCAACACCGGGGAGCTGTTTTTT
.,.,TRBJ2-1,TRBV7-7,CASSPSRGGNEQFF,TGTGCCAGCAGCCCTTCTAGGGGAGGCAATGAGCAGTTCTTC
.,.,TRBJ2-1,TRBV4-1,CASSQDWSSYNEQFF,TGCGCCAGCAGCCAAGACTGGAGCTCCTACAATGAGCAGTTCTTC
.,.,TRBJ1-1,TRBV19,CASSRGSGREAFF,TGTGCCAGTAGTAGGGGGTCGGGACGTGAAGCTTTCTTT
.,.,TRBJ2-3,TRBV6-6,CASSYSRGADTQYF,TGTGCCAGCAGTTACTCGAGGGGAGCAGATACGCAGTATTTT
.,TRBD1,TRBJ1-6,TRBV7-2,CASSLNRGSDSPLHF,TGTGCCAGCAGCTTAAACAGGGGCAGTGATTCACCCCTCCACTTT
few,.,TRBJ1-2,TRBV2,CASSARDYGYTF,TGTGCCAGCAGTGCACGGGACTATGGCTACACCTTC
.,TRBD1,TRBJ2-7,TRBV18,CASSVQGSDRGYEQYF,TGTGCCAGCTCGGTACAGGGGTCGGACAGGGGGTACGAGCAGTACTTC
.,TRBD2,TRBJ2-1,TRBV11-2,CASSLDWLADNEQFF,TGTGCCAGCAGCTTAGATTGGCTAGCGGACAATGAGCAGTTCTTC
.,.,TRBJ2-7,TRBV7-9,CASSLDGFRANEQYF,TGTGCCAGCAGCTTAGATGGGTTCAGGGCCAACGAGCAGTACTTC
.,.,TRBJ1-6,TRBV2,CASTRHLEGGNSPLHF,TGTGCCAGCACTAGACACCTGGAAGGAGGTAATTCACCCCTCCACTTT
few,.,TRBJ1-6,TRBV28,CASSLGQNNSPLHF,TGTGCCAGCAGTTTAGGGCAGAATAATTCACCCCTCCACTTT
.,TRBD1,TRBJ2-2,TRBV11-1,CASSPGTGMGTGELFF,TGTGCCAGCAGCCCCGGGACAGGGATGGGCACCGGGGAGCTGTTTTTT
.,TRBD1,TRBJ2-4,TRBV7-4,CASSPEGDRGLTNIQYF,TGTGCCAGCAGCCCCGAAGGGGACAGAGGCCTTACCAACATTCAGTACTTC
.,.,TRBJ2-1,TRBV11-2,CASSAPLGTNEQFF,TGTGCCAGCAGTGCCCCGCTGGGGACCAATGAGCAGTTCTTC
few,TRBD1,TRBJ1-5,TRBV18,CASSPGTGVGQPQHF,TGTGCCAGCTCACCAGGGACAGGGGTAGGACAGCCCCAGCATTTT
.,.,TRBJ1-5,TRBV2,CASSRQENQPQHF,TGTGCCAGCAGTAGACAGGAGAATCAGCCCCAGCATTTT
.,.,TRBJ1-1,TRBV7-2,CASSLSGGGTEAFF,TGTGCCAGCAGCTTAAGTGGGGGTGGCACTGAAGCTTTCTTT
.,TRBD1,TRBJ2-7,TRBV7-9,CASSLVAGQGAYEQYF,TGTGCCAGCAGCTTAGTGGCTGGACAGGGGGCTTACGAGCAGTACTTC
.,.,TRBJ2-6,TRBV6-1,CASSESFISGVPPGANVLTF,TGTGCCAGCAGTGAAAGTTTTATTTCTGGGGTACCCCCTGGGGCCAACGTCCTGACTTTC